Sequencing of this T cell receptor beta chain was carried out in a study of blood T cell repertoires in COVID-19. Across the whole study: Some COVID-19 samples were acute and others convalescent; all came from the United States, Italy and Spain. T cells, B-cell-depleted T cells, or PBMCs provided the cDNA or gDNA that served as material.

Clones were read by immunoSEQ multiplex PCR, and TCRdb kept only the in-frame ones, dropping some. The repertoire includes roughly 190,000 clones, roughly 86% of them detected once, and approximately 3.5% sits in the top ten. This sequence originates from a man between 65 and 79 years old with acute or convalescent COVID-19. The sample was peripheral blood.

CDR3: CAISEPRGRTDTQYF. CDR3 sequence (DNA): TGTGCCATCAGTGAACCCAGGGGGCGCACAGATACGCAGTATTTT. The chain joins TRBV10-3 to TRBJ2-3, with TRBD1 matching 8 bases. The CDR3 sequence is 15 residues long. Germline V CDR1 and CDR2: ENHRY, SYGVKD. After removal of 3 bases from V and 1 base from J, the junction contained 3 bases not matched to a gene.